The 11 T cell receptor beta chains presented below share a single source sample, sequenced in a study of shared clonotypes between healthy human individuals. Using immunoSEQ multiplex PCR, the repertoire was profiled, and TCRdb retains in-frame clones only, with some absent. The sample holds 2 million to 2.5 million clones, approximately 95% seen once. Sample: naive CD4+ T cells from PBMCs. Sample subset: CD45RA+ positively selected. The receptors come from a man aged 18-30 years in good health. Some clones in this sample may be carry-over from other donors' samples.

The V and J genes are TRBV28 and TRBJ1-1, with D tentatively TRBD1 (6 bases). This CDR3 has 16 amino acids. Trimming stripped 8 bases from V and 1 base from J, with 20 bases between. Germline-derived CDR1 and CDR2 are MDHEN and SYDVKM. CDR3 bases: TGTGCCAGCTGCAAATCTCCGGGGGGACAGAACACTGAAGCTTTCTTT. It is translated as CASCKSPGGQNTEAFF.

The genes are TRBV7-3 and TRBJ1-1, with a weak D call TRBD1 (6 bases). Per germline, CDR1 SGHTA and CDR2 FQGTGA. V shed 5 bases and J shed 1 base, with 17 bases lying between them. The CDR3 is made up of 16 amino acids. The CDR3 sequence is CASSTPAGTPNTEAFF. CDR3 bases: TGTGCCAGCAGCACTCCCGCCGGGACACCGAACACTGAAGCTTTCTTT.

This clone was picked up a small number of times. J is TRBJ1-1 and V is TRBV7-8; the D is unclear. V lost 5 bases and J lost 1, with 8 bases in between. CDR3 length equals 13 residues. The V gene's germline CDR1 is SGHVS and CDR2 FQNEAQ. As DNA, the CDR3 is TGTGCCAGCAGCCTCATCCAGAACACTGAAGCTTTCTTT. Protein: CASSLIQNTEAFF.

V is TRBV28 and J is TRBJ2-7, with 8 bases identical to TRBD1. The junction had 11 bases not matched to a gene; V was cut back by 7 bases and J by 6 bases. The CDR3 sequence is 14 residues long. Germline loops: CDR1 MDHEN, CDR2 SYDVKM. The CDR3, as DNA: TGTGCCAGCACCTACGGACAGGGTGTCCGCGAGCAGTACTTC. Translated, it gives CASTYGQGVREQYF.

The V call is TRBV7-2, the J call TRBJ2-4; weak D call: TRBD2 (6 bases). Trimming stripped 3 bases from V and 0 bases from J, with 12 bases between. CDR3 size: 16 residues. Germline lookup yields CDR1 SGHTA and CDR2 FQGNSA. The CDR3 DNA sequence: TGTGCCAGCAGCTTTCTTGCGGGACTAGCCAAAAACATTCAGTACTTC. It codes for CASSFLAGLAKNIQYF.

This sequence joins TRBV4-3 and TRBJ2-3; 9 bases are shared with TRBD2. J gave up 6 bases and V 1 base, and 8 bases lay outside the gene matches. The CDR3 is 16 residues long. The germline V gene encodes CDR1 LGHNA and CDR2 YSLEER. CDR3 nucleotides: TGCGCCAGCAGCCAAGGGAGGGGGACTAGCAGGGATACGCAGTATTTT. As protein: CASSQGRGTSRDTQYF.

The rearrangement links TRBV30 to TRBJ2-3; 10 bases are a match to TRBD1. V shed 0 bases and J 6 bases; nucleotides not matched to a gene: 6. CDR1 is GTSNPN, CDR2 SVGIG, per germline (reference sequence). This CDR3 has 15 residues. This chain's CDR3 is CAWSVSDRGEDTQYF. The DNA for the CDR3 is TGTGCCTGGAGTGTATCGGACAGGGGGGAGGATACGCAGTATTTT.

The chain joins TRBV9 to TRBJ2-2; 7 positions agree with TRBD2. Germline V gene lookup returns CDR1 SGDLS and CDR2 YYNGEE. The junction had 9 bases not matched to a gene; V was cut back by 4 bases and J by 6 bases. The CDR3 contains 15 residues. The CDR3 protein is CASSSGGRAAGELFF. The CDR3 coding sequence is TGTGCCAGCAGCAGCGGAGGGAGGGCCGCCGGGGAGCTGTTTTTT.

This clone occurred a few times. The sample contains more than one DNA sequence encoding this CDR3. The chain joins TRBV6-1 to TRBJ1-2, with no clear D. V lost 2 bases to trimming and J lost 4 bases, with 5 bases between them. This CDR3 has 12 residues. Germline CDR1 and CDR2: MNHNS and SASEGT. Written as DNA, the CDR3 is TGTGCCAGCAGTGAATCTGGCTATGGCTACACCTTC. Protein sequence: CASSESGYGYTF.

V and J are TRBV7-8 and TRBJ1-5; D unclear. CDR1 and CDR2 (germline): SGHVS, FQNEAQ. This CDR3 has 16 residues. Deletions cut 2 bases from V and 4 bases from J, with 15 bases between. In DNA form, the CDR3 reads TGTGCCAGCAGCTTAAATCGGACCCTTCGGAATCAGCCCCAGCATTTT. The encoded protein is CASSLNRTLRNQPQHF. The whole variable domain, filled in from reference TRBV7-8 and TRBJ1-5, reads GAGVSQSPRYKVAKRGQDVALRCDPISGHVSLFWYQQALGQGPEFLTYFQNEAQLDKSGLPSDRFFAERPEGSVSTLKIQRTQQEDSAVYLCASSLNRTLRNQPQHFGDGTRLSIL.

The chain employs TRBV2 and TRBJ2-5; either TRBD1 or TRBD2 may fit D (5 bases each). This CDR3 contains 13 residues. Trimming took off 7 bases at V and 5 bases at J, with 14 bases between the two ends. Germline CDR1 and CDR2: SNHLY and FYNNEI. CDR3 residues: CASIRGSGETQYF. CDR3 in DNA: TGTGCCAGCATTAGGGGCTCGGGGGAGACCCAGTACTTC.